This paragraph reports one T cell receptor (beta chain). The CDR3 runs 14 residues. Per the germline V gene, CDR1 is SGHDT and CDR2 is YYEEEE. With 3 bases removed from V and 0 bases from J, the gap between germline ends came to 7 bases. Generated by immunoSEQ multiplex PCR, the TCRdb table keeps only in-frame clones and is missing some. The profile shows 2 million to 2.5 million clones, 90% to 96% of them singletons. This entry is derived from a study of shared clonotypes between healthy human individuals. The chain employs TRBV5-6 and TRBJ1-3; no definite D call. Sequencing was performed on naive CD4+ T cells sorted from blood. Noted subset: CD45RA+ positively selected. This sequence was found in a man between 18 and 29 years old in good health. The CDR3 sequence: CASSSGHSGNTIYF. The CDR3 region has the DNA TGTGCCAGCAGCTCTGGGCACTCTGGAAACACCATATATTTT. Drawing the rest from reference TRBV5-6 and TRBJ1-3, the complete variable domain is DAGVTQSPTHLIKTRGQQVTLRCSPKSGHDTVSWYQQALGQGPQFIFQYYEEEERQRGNFPDRFSGHQFPNYSSELNVNALLLGDSALYLCASSSGHSGNTIYFGEGSWLTVV.